This T cell receptor (beta chain) comes out of a study of blood T cell repertoires in COVID-19. Data came from immunoSEQ multiplex PCR; TCRdb stores just in-frame clones and leaves some out. The sample carries approximately 170,000 clones, 84% recorded once. Germline lookup yields CDR1 KGHSH and CDR2 LQKENI. V shed 0 bases and J shed 4 bases, with 15 bases lying between them. This CDR3 comprises 16 residues. The receptor's source is a woman between 65 and 79 years old with COVID-19, enrolled during active disease. The rearrangement uses TRBV18 and TRBJ2-5; maybe TRBD2 (7 bases). The sequenced sample was peripheral blood. CDR3 DNA: TGTGCCAGCTCACCACCGGGGGGGCAGGTCGGAGAGACCCAGTACTTC. Its protein is CASSPPGGQVGETQYF. The whole variable domain, remainder taken from reference TRBV18 and TRBJ2-5, is NAGVMQNPRHLVRRRGQEARLRCSPMKGHSHVYWYRQLPEEGLKFMVYLQKENIIDESGMPKERFSAEFPKEGPSILRIQQVVRGDSAAYFCASSPPGGQVGETQYFGPGTRLLVL.